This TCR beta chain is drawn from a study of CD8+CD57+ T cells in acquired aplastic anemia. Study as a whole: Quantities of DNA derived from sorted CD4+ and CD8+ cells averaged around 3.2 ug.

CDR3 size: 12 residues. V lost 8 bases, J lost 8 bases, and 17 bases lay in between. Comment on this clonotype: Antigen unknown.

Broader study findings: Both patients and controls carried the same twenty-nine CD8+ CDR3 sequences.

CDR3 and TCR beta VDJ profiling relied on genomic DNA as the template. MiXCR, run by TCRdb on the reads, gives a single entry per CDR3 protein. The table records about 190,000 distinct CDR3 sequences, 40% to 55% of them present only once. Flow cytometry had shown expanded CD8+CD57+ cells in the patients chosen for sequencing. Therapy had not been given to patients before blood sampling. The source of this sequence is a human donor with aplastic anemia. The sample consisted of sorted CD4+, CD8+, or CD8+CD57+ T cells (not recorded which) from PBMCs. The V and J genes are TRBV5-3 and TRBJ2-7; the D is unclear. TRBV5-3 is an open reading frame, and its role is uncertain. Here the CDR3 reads CASSPGVGKQYF. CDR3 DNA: TGTGCCAGCAGCCCGGGCGTAGGGAAGCAGTACTTC.